A selection of T cell receptor beta chains follows, all from one sample in a study of CXCR3-negative and CXCR3-positive naive CD8 T cells. TCRdb reanalyzed the 5' RACE reads and collapses them to one entry per CDR3 protein, without DNA. The sample includes approximately 4,000 distinct CDR3 sequences. Sample: naive CXCR3- CD8+ T cells from blood. Source of these receptors: a human donor in good health. Some clones in this sample may be carry-over from other donors' samples. Both conserved end residues are part of each CDR3. Not every row has a clone size; where given, it reads once, few, many or a size class.

TRBV7-2	NA	TRBJ2-1	CASRSRQGLAGEGEQFF
TRBV4-1	medium-sized	TRBJ1-2	CASSQGGADYGYTF
TRBV29-1	medium-sized	TRBJ2-1	CSVGTGGNEQFF
TRBV19	NA	TRBJ1-5	CASSLGNQPQHF
TRBV7-9	NA	TRBJ2-1	CASSLEGASYNEQFF
TRBV13	medium-sized	TRBJ2-7	CASSLRSGRADEQYF
TRBV20-1	NA	TRBJ2-4	CSAREVAKNIQYF
TRBV14	NA	TRBJ1-4	CASSPGQGKLFF
TRBV19	NA	TRBJ1-1	CASSSSGAVGAFF
TRBV29-1	NA	TRBJ1-2	CSVENEGGYGYTF
TRBV29-1	medium-sized	TRBJ2-7	CSAATGDYEQYF
TRBV19	NA	TRBJ2-1	CASSISAGSSYNEQFF
TRBV6-5	medium-sized	TRBJ2-3	CASSYSPVGLAGVDTQYF
TRBV3-1	medium-sized	TRBJ2-1	CASSQVSGSALKNDEQFF
TRBV6-5	medium-sized	TRBJ2-1	CASGGSSSYNEQFF
TRBV4-3	medium-sized	TRBJ1-1	CASSPGRGGEAFF
TRBV27	medium-sized	TRBJ2-1	CASSFRAGGYNEQFF
TRBV7-9	medium-sized	TRBJ2-1	CASSSTGTSGTSSYNEQFF
TRBV29-1	NA	TRBJ1-2	CSVGEGLENYGYTF
TRBV19	medium-sized	TRBJ1-2	CASSSWNYGYTF
TRBV29-1	medium-sized	TRBJ2-2	CSVDGGATSNTGELFF
TRBV14	medium-sized	TRBJ1-1	CASSRGMNTEAFF
TRBV5-1	NA	TRBJ1-1	CASTTSGTEGPNTEAFF
TRBV7-9	NA	TRBJ2-6	CASSLDIVTSGANVLTF
TRBV5-1	NA	TRBJ1-1	CASSSYSHTEAFF
TRBV29-1	NA	TRBJ2-5	CSVEGDTGTGSMETQYF
TRBV4-3	medium-sized	TRBJ2-5	CASSQVLSPQIETQYF
TRBV5-1	medium-sized	TRBJ2-1	CASSWDPRTSGGHNEQFF
TRBV3-2	NA	TRBJ2-5	CASSPWTSQETQYF
TRBV29-1	NA	TRBJ2-3	CSGALASGSSTDTQYF
TRBV20-1	medium-sized	TRBJ2-2	CSALDRGDTGELFF
TRBV20-1	NA	TRBJ1-4	CSAIPKVISTNEKLFF
TRBV4-3	medium-sized	TRBJ2-1	CASSQDVWLAGAYNEQFF
TRBV29-1	NA	TRBJ2-3	CSVQTGVVTDTQYF
TRBV12-3/TRBV12-4	large	TRBJ2-1	CASSPGDFTEQFF
TRBV10-3	medium-sized	TRBJ2-1	CAISESPNNNEQFF
TRBV20-1	NA	TRBJ2-7	CSADRLSEQYF
TRBV7-2	medium-sized	TRBJ1-4	CASTPDNEKLFF
TRBV20-1	medium-sized	TRBJ2-2	CSAGGQNTGELFF
TRBV24-1	medium-sized	TRBJ2-2	CATSDWSTGELFF
TRBV2	medium-sized	TRBJ1-1	CASSDLTEAFF
TRBV7-2	medium-sized	TRBJ1-4	CASSTHRGLGEKLFF
TRBV6-5	medium-sized	TRBJ1-1	CASSRGGQTEAFF
TRBV19	NA	TRBJ2-3	CATRSGGTDTQYF
TRBV7-2	medium-sized	TRBJ2-3	CASSPVAGVTDTQYF
TRBV12-3/TRBV12-4	medium-sized	TRBJ1-1	CASSLGLEAFF
TRBV29-1	medium-sized	TRBJ2-2	CSVEGDRGLVGELFF
TRBV7-2	NA	TRBJ2-3	CASSSQTEYTDTQYF